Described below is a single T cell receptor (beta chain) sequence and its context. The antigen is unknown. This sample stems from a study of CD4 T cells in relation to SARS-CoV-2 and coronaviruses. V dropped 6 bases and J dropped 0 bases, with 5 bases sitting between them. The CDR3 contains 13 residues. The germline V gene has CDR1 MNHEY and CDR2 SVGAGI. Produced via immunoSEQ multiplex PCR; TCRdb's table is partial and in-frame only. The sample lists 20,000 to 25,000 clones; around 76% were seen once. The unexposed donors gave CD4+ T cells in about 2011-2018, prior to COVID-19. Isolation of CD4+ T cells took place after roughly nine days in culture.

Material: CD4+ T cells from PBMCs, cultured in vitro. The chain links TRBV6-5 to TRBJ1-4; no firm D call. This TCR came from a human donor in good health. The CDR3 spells CASRTATNEKLFF. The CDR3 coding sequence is TGTGCCAGCAGAACAGCAACTAATGAAAAACTGTTTTTT.